This TCR beta chain was sequenced in a study of shared clonotypes between healthy human individuals. TCRdb keeps only in-frame clones here, not all; method: immunoSEQ multiplex PCR. The profile shows about 100,000 clones, about 72% of them singletons. The germline gives CDR1 SGHVS, CDR2 FQNEAQ. The CDR3 has 12 amino acids. Trimming left V 5 bases short and J 3 bases short, with 8 bases between. Study conclusions and caveats: It was observed that roughly 4.8% of naive CD4 clonotypes were shared across several donors.

Comments on this clone: Its antigen is undetermined. This sequence may be a read error, since a much larger clone differs from it by one base.

This clonotype was sampled from a woman aged 30 to 39 in good health. The specimen sequenced was memory CD8+ T cells sorted from blood. The subset is: CD45RO+ cells pooled with CCR7-negative TemRA cells. The gene calls are TRBV7-8 and TRBJ2-7; D may correspond to TRBD1 or TRBD2 (5 bases each). The CDR3 coding sequence is TGTGCCAGCAGCGGGGACGGCTACGAGCAGTACTTC. Its protein product is CASSGDGYEQYF.